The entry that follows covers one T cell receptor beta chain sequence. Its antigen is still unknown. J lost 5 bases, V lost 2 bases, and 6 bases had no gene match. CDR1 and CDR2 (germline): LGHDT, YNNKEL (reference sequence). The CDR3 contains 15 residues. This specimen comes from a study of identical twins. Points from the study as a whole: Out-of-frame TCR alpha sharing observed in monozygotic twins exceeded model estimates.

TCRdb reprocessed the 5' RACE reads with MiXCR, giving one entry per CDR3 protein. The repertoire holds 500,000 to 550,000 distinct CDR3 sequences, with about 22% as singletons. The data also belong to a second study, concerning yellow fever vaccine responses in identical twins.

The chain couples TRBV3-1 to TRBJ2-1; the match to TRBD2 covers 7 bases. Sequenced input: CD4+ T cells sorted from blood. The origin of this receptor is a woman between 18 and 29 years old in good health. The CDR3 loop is CASSQKGLYNNEQFF. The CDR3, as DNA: TGTGCCAGCAGCCAAAAGGGACTATATAACAATGAGCAGTTCTTC.